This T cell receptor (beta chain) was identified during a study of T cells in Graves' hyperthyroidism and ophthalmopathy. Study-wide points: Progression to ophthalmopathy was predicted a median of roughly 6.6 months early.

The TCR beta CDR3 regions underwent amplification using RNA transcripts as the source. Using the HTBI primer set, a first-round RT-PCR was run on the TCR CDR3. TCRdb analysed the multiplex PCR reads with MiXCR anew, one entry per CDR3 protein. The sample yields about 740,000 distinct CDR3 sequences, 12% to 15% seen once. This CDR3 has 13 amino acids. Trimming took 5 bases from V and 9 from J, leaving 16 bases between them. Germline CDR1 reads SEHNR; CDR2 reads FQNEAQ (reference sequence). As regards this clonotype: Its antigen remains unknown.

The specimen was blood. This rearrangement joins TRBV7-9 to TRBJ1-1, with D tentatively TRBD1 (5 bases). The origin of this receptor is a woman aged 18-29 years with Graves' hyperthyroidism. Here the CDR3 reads CASSAWTDIKAFF. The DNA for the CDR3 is TGTGCCAGCAGCGCCTGGACGGACATCAAAGCTTTCTTT.